This T cell receptor (beta chain) was found in a study of early T cells in non-severe SARS-CoV-2 infection. This clonotype was counted at least ten times. From the 5' RACE reads, TCRdb called clonotypes with MiXCR, one entry per CDR3 protein. The table includes some 60,000 distinct CDR3 sequences, roughly 10% detected once. Germline loops: CDR1 SGHAT, CDR2 FQNNGV. Trimming removed 1 base from V and 8 bases from J, with 11 bases in between. This CDR3 contains 13 residues. The origin of this receptor is an adult who was a healthcare worker with PCR-confirmed SARS-CoV-2 infection or an uninfected control (not recorded which). V is TRBV11-2 and J is TRBJ1-1; D unresolved. The sample taken for sequencing was whole blood. CDR3 coding DNA: TGTGCCAGCAGCTTAGTTGGGTCGTCCGAAGCTTTCTTT. This sequence encodes CASSLVGSSEAFF.